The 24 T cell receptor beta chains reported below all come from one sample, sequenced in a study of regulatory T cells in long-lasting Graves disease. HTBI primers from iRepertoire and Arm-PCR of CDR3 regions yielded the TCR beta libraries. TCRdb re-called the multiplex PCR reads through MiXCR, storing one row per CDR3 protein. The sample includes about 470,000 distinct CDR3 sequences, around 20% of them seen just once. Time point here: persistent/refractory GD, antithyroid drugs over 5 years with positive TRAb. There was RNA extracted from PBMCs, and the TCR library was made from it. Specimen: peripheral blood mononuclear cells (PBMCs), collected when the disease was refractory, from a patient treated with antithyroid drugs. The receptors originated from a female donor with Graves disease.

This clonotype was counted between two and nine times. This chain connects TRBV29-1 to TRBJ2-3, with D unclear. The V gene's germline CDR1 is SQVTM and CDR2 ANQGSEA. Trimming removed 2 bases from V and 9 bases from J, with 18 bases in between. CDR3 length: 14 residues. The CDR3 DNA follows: TGCAGCGTTGAATCGGTACAGCCCGGTCGGACGCAGTATTTT. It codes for CSVESVQPGRTQYF.

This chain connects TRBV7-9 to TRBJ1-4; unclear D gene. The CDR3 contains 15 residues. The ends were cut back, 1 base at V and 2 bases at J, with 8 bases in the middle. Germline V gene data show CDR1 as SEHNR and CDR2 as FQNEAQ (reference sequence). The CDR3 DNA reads TGTGCCAGCAGCTTAGGGACGCAGACTAATGAAAAACTGTTTTTT. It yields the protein CASSLGTQTNEKLFF. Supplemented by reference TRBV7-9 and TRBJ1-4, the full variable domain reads DTGVSQNPRHKITKRGQNVTFRCDPISEHNRLYWYRQTLGQGPEFLTYFQNEAQLEKSRLLSDRFSAERPKGSFSTLEIQRTEQGDSAMYLCASSLGTQTNEKLFFGSGTQLSVL.

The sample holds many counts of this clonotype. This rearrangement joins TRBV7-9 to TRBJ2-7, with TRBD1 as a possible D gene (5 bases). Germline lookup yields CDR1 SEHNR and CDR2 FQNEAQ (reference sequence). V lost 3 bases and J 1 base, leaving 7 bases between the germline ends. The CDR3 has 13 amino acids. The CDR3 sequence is CASSLDKSYEQYF. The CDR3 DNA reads TGTGCCAGCAGCTTGGACAAGTCCTACGAGCAGTACTTC.

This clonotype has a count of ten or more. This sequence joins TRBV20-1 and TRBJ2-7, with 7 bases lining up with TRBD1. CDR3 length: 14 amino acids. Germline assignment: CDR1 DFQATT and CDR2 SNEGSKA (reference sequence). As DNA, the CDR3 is TGCAGGGCCCAAGACAGGGTGAGCTCCTACGAGCAGTACTTC. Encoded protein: CRAQDRVSSYEQYF.

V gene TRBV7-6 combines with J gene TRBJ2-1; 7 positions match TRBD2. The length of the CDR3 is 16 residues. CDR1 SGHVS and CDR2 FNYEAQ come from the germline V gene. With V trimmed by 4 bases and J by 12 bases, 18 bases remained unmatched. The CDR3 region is CASSSAGGVGLSGQFF. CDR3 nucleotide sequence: TGTGCCAGCAGCTCAGCTGGGGGGGTAGGACTGAGCGGGCAGTTCTTC.

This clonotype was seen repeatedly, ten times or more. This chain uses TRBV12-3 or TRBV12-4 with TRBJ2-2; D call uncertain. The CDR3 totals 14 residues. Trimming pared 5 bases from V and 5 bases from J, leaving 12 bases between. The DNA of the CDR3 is TGTGCCAGCAGTACCGGGCTGTTAACCGGGGAGCTGTTTTTT. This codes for CASSTGLLTGELFF.

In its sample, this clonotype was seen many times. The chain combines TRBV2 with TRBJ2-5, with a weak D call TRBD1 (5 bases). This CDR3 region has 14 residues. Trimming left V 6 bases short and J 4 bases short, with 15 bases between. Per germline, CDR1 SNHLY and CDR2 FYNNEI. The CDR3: CASSPNGQGETQYF. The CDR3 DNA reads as TGTGCCAGCAGCCCCAATGGGCAGGGAGAGACCCAGTACTTC.

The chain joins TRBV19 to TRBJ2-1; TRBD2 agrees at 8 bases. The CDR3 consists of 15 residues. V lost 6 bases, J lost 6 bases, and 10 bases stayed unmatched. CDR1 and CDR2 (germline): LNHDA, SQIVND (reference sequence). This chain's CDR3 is CASSLGRALGNEQFF. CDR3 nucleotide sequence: TGTGCCAGTAGCCTCGGGAGGGCCTTGGGCAATGAGCAGTTCTTC. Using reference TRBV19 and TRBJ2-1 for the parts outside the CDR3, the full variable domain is DGGITQSPKYLFRKEGQNVTLSCEQNLNHDAMYWYRQDPGQGLRLIYYSQIVNDFQKGDIAEGYSVSREKKESFPLTVTSAQKNPTAFYLCASSLGRALGNEQFFGPGTRLTVL.

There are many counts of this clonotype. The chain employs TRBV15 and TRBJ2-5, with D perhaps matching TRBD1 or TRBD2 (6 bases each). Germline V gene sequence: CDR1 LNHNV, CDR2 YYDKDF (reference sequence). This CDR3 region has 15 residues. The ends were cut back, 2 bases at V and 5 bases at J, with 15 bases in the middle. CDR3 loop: CATSRTRDTEETQYF. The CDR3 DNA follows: TGTGCCACCAGCAGAACGCGGGACACGGAGGAGACCCAGTACTTC.

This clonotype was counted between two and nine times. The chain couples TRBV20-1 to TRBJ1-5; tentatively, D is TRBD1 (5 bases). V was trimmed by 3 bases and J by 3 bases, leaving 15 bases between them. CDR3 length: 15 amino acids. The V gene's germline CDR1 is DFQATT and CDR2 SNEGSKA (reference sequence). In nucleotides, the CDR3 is TGCAGTGCTAGTCAAGGGGTTGGATCCAATCAGCCCCAGCATTTT. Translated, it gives CSASQGVGSNQPQHF.

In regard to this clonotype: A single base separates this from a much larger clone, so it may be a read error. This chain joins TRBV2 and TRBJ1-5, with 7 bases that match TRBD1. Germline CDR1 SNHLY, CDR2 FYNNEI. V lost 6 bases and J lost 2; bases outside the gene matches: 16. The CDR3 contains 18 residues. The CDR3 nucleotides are TGTGCCAGCAGCATCGAGAAACAGGGGTCTTATCGCAATCAGCCCCAGCATTTT. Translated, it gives CASSIEKQGSYRNQPQHF.

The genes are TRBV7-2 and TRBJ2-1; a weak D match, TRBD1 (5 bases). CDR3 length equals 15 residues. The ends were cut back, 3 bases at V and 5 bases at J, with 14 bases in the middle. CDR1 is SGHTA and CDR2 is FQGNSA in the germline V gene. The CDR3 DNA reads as TGTGCCAGCAGCTTCGGACACCCCTTAAACAATGAGCAGTTCTTC. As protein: CASSFGHPLNNEQFF.

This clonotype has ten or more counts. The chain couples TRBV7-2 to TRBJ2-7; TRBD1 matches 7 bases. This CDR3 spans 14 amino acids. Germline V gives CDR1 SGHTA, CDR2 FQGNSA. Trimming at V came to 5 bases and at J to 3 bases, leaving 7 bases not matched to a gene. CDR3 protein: CASSRQGTVYEQYF. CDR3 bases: TGTGCCAGCAGCCGACAAGGGACAGTCTACGAGCAGTACTTC.

CDR3 in amino acids: CASSLTEGNQPQHF. The CDR3 coding sequence is TGTGCCAGCAGCTTGACAGAAGGCAATCAGCCCCAGCATTTT. V and J are TRBV6-1 and TRBJ1-5, with D perhaps matching TRBD1 (5 bases). The V end lost 6 bases, the J end lost 2 bases, and 11 bases lay between the germline ends. This CDR3 is 14 amino acids long. Per the germline V gene, CDR1 is MNHNS and CDR2 is SASEGT.

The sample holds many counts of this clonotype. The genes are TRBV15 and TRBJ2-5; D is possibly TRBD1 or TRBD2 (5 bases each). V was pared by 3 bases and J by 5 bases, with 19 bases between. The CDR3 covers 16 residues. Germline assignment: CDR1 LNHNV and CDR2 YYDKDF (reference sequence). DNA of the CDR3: TGTGCCACCAGCAGCCCCGGAGAGGGGCCGGAGGAGACCCAGTACTTC. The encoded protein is CATSSPGEGPEETQYF.

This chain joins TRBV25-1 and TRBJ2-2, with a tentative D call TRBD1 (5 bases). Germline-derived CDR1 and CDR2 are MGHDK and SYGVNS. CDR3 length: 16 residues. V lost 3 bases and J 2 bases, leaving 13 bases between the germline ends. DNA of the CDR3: TGTGCCAGCAGTGATCTAGGCAGGGATAACACCGGGGAGCTGTTTTTT. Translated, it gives CASSDLGRDNTGELFF.

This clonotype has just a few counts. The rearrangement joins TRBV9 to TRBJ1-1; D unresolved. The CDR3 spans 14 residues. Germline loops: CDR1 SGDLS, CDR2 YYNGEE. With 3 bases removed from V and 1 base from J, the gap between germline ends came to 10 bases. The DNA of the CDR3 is TGTGCCAGCAGCGCAGGAGCAAAGAACACTGAAGCTTTCTTT. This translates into CASSAGAKNTEAFF.

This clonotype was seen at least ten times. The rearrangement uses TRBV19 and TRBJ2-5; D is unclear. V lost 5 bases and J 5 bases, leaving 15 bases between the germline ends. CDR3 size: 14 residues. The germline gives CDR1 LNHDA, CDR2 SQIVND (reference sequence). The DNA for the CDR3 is TGTGCCAGTAGTCCCACTCGTCTGGGGGAGACCCAGTACTTC. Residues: CASSPTRLGETQYF.

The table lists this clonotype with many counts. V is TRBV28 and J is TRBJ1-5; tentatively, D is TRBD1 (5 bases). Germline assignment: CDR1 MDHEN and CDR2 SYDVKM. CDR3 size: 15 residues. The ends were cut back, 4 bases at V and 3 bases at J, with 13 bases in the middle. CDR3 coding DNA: TGTGCCAGCAGTTCCTTTACAGGTTCCAATCAGCCCCAGCATTTT. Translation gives CASSSFTGSNQPQHF. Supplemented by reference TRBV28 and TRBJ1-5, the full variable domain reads DVKVTQSSRYLVKRTGEKVFLECVQDMDHENMFWYRQDPGLGLRLIYFSYDVKMKEKGDIPEGYSVSREKKERFSLILESASTNQTSMYLCASSSFTGSNQPQHFGDGTRLSIL.

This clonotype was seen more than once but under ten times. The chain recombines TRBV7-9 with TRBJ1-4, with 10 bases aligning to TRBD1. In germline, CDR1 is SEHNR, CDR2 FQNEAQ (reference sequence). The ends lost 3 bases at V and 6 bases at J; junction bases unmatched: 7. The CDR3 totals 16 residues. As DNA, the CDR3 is TGTGCCAGCAGCTTTGCGTACGGGACAGGGGATGAAAAACTGTTTTTT. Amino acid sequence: CASSFAYGTGDEKLFF.

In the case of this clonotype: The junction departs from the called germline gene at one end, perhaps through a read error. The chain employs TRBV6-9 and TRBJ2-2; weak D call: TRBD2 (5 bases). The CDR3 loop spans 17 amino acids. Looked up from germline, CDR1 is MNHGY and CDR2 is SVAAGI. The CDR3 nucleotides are TGCGCCAGCAGTGAGGGTCCGGAGACTCCGAACACCGGGGAGCCGTTTTTT. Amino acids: CASSEGPETPNTGEPFF.

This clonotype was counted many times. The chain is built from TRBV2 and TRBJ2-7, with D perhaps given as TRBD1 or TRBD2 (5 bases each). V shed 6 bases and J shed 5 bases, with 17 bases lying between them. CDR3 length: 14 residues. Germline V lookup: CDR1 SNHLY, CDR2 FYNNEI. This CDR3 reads CASREAGSNHEQYF. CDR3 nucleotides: TGTGCCAGCAGGGAGGCAGGGTCCAACCACGAGCAGTACTTC.

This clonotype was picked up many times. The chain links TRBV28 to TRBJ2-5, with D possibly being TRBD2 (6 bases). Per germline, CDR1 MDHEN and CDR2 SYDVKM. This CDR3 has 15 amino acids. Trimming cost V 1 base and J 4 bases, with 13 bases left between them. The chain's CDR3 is CASSLLAVGAETQYF. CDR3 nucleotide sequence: TGTGCCAGCAGTTTATTAGCGGTAGGGGCAGAGACCCAGTACTTC.

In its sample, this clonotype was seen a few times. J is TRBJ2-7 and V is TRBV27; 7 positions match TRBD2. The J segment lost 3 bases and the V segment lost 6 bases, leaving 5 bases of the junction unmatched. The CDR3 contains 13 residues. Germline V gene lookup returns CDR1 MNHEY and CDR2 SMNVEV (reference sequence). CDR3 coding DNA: TGTGCCAGCAGAGGACTAGACAACTACGAGCAGTACTTC. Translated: CASRGLDNYEQYF.